This T cell receptor beta chain is from a study of molecular identifiers for immune sequencing clone quantification. The CDR3 contains 17 residues. In germline, CDR1 is SQVTM, CDR2 ANQGSEA. This clonotype was counted only a few times. This sequence may be a read error, since a much larger clone differs from it by one base. TCRdb recomputed calls from the PCR reads with MiXCR, one row per CDR3 protein. Among about 60,000 distinct CDR3 sequences listed, roughly 17% were seen once. The sequenced material came from naive CD8+ T cells from blood, with Jurkat cell RNA spiked in. Subset described: FACS-sorted CD8+CD4-CCR7+CD45RA+ naive T cells. This TCR came from a human donor in good health. Some libraries in this study had Jurkat cell RNA spiked in. V usage is TRBV29-1 and J usage is TRBJ2-7; TRBD2 matches 13 bases. DNA for the CDR3: TGCAGCGTTGCCTGGGATTTTACTAGCGGGAGGGAAAGCGAGCGGTACTTC. Translating gives CSVAWDFTSGRESERYF.